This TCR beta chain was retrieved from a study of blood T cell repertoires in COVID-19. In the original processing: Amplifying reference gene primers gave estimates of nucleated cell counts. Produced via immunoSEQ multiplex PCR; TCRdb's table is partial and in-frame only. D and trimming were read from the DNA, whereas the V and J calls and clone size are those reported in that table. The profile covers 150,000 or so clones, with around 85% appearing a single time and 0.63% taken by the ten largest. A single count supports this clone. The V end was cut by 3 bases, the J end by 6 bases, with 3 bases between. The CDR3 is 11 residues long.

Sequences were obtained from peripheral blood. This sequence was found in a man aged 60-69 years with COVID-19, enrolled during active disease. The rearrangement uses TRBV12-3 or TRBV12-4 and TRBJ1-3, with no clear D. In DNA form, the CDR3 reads TGTGCCAGCAGTTTTATAAACACCATATATTTT. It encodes CASSFINTIYF.